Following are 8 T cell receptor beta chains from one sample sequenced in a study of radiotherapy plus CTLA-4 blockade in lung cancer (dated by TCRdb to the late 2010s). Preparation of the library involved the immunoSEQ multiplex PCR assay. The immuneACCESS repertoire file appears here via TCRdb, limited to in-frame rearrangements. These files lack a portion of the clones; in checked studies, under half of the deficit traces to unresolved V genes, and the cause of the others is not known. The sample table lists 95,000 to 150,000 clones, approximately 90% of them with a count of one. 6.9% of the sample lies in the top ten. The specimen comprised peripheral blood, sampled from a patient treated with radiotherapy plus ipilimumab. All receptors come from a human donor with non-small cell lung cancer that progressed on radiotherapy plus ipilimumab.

The CDR3 DNA reads TGTGCCAGCTCACCAGGGGAGATAGAGACCCAGTACTTC. This translates into CASSPGEIETQYF. The chain carries TRBV18 and TRBJ2-5; possible D gene TRBD2, 5 bases. Germline CDR1 KGHSH, CDR2 LQKENI. Trimming removed 2 bases from V and 4 bases from J, with 8 bases in between. The CDR3 is 13 residues long.

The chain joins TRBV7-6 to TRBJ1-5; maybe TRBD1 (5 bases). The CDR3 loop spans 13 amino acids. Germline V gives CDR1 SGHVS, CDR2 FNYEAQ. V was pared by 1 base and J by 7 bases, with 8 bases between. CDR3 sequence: CASSLEAGQPQHF. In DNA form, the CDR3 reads TGTGCCAGCAGCTTAGAGGCAGGGCAGCCCCAGCATTTT. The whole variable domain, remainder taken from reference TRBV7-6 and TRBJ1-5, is GAGVSQSPRYKVTKRGQDVALRCDPISGHVSLYWYRQALGQGPEFLTYFNYEAQQDKSGLPNDRFSAERPEGSISTLTIQRTEQRDSAMYRCASSLEAGQPQHFGDGTRLSIL.

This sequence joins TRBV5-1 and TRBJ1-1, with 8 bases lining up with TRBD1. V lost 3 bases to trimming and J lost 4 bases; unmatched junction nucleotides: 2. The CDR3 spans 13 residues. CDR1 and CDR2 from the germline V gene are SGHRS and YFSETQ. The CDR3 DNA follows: TGCGCCAGCAGCTCTACAGGGGGCACTGAAGCTTTCTTT. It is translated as CASSSTGGTEAFF.

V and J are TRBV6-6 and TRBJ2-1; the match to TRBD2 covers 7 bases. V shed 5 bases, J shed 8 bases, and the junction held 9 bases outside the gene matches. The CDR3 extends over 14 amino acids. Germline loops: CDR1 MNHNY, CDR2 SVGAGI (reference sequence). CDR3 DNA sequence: TGTGCCAGCAGTGCCGCGGGGGAAGGGTATGAGCAGTTCTTC. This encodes CASSAAGEGYEQFF.

The DNA for the CDR3 is TGCGCCAGCAGCTTGGATCCCGGGGGGATTGAGCAGTTCTTC. This gives the protein CASSLDPGGIEQFF. V usage is TRBV5-1 and J usage is TRBJ2-1; 7 nucleotides match TRBD2. The CDR3 has 14 residues. With V trimmed by 0 bases and J by 9 bases, 6 bases remained unmatched. Germline CDR1 reads SGHRS; CDR2 reads YFSETQ.

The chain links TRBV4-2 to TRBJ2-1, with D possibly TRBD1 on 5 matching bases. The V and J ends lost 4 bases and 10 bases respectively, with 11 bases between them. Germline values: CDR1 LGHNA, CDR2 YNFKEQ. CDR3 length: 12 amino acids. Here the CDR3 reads CASSPTREEQFF. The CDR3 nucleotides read TGTGCCAGCAGCCCGACCAGGGAAGAGCAGTTCTTC.

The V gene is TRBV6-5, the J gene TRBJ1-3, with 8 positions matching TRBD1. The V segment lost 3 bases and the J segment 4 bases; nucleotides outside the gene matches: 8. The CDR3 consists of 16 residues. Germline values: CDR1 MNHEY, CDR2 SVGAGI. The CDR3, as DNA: TGTGCCAGCAGTTATACCGGGACAGGTAGAGGAAACACCATATATTTT. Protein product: CASSYTGTGRGNTIYF.

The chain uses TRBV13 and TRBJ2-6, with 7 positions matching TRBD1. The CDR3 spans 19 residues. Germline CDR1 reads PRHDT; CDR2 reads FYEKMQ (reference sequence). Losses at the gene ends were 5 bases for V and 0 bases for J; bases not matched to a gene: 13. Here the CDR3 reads CASSTSRQTGFSGANVLTF. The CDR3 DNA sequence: TGTGCCAGCAGCACGAGTAGGCAGACAGGGTTCTCTGGGGCCAACGTCCTGACTTTC.